This T cell receptor beta chain was recovered during a study of response to subunit inactivated influenza vaccine. In TCRdb, the RT-PCR reads were re-called with MiXCR into one record per CDR3 protein. This sample has more than 500,000 distinct CDR3 sequences, with 11% found just once. This clonotype was seen only a few times. Another study also made use of these data, one on T cells expressing NK-cell markers. That investigation notes: It was by 5'RACE template switching with UMIs that TCR beta cDNA was made. With an anti-gamma-delta TCR antibody, sorting in several experiments was kept to alpha-beta TCR T cells. The study left the HCMV specificity of expanded NKG2C+ T cell clones unresolved.

The sequence was obtained from a man aged 50 to 60 who received an inactivated influenza vaccine. Material: PBMCs from blood, obtained on the day of vaccination.

The chain's CDR3 is CASHYSGGGNTEAFF. CDR3 bases: TGTGCCAGCCATTACTCGGGCGGAGGGAACACTGAAGCTTTCTTT. The gene calls are TRBV6-2 or TRBV6-3 and TRBJ1-1, with D unclear. Germline CDR1 and CDR2: MNHEY and SVGEGT. V shed 8 bases and J shed 1 base, with 17 bases lying between them. The CDR3 extends over 15 amino acids.